Given below is one T cell receptor beta chain in context. CDR1 and CDR2 (germline): PRHDT, FYEKMQ (reference sequence). V shed 2 bases and J 1 base; nucleotides not matched to a gene: 6. The CDR3 is 16 amino acids. These data are taken from a study of blood T cell repertoires in COVID-19. The data were produced by immunoSEQ multiplex PCR, yet TCRdb's version contains in-frame clones alone and is incomplete. The data hold tens of thousands of clones, with around four fifths observed a single time. This clonotype originated in a woman in her 70s with acute or convalescent COVID-19. The chain joins TRBV13 to TRBJ1-1; 8 bases are a match to TRBD1. Sample: peripheral blood. The CDR3: CASSLLGQGPNTEAFF. CDR3 bases: TGTGCCAGCAGCTTACTCGGACAGGGCCCGAACACTGAAGCTTTCTTT.